Below, 27 T cell receptor beta chains from the same sample are listed, as sequenced in a study of regulatory T cells in long-lasting Graves disease. Time point here: persistent/refractory GD, antithyroid drugs over 5 years with positive TRAb. RNA extracted from PBMCs served as the sequencing template. CDR3 regions were amplified by Arm-PCR using iRepertoire HTBI primers to build TCR beta libraries. TCRdb re-called the multiplex PCR reads with MiXCR, one entry per CDR3 protein. Among 360,000 or so distinct CDR3 sequences listed, approximately 23% were seen once. The sample here was peripheral blood mononuclear cells (PBMCs), taken when the disease was refractory, from a patient treated with antithyroid drugs. These receptors all come from a middle-aged woman with Graves disease.

At least ten counts were recorded for this clonotype. This chain uses TRBV6-5 with TRBJ1-1, with TRBD1 identical over 7 bases. Germline loops: CDR1 MNHEY, CDR2 SVGAGI. The V segment lost 0 bases and the J segment 4 bases; nucleotides outside the gene matches: 8. The CDR3 is 16 residues long. The CDR3 region is CASSYSGRAGGTEAFF. The CDR3 DNA follows: TGTGCCAGCAGTTACTCGGGCCGGGCAGGGGGCACTGAAGCTTTCTTT.

This clonotype was found once. The chain uses TRBV7-2 and TRBJ2-7, with TRBD2 matching 7 bases. V lost 5 bases to trimming and J lost 4 bases; unmatched junction nucleotides: 14. Per germline, CDR1 SGHTA and CDR2 FQGNSA. The CDR3 consists of 16 residues. CDR3 sequence: CASSQDVGGGPYEQYF. The CDR3 nucleotides are TGTGCCAGCAGCCAAGATGTTGGGGGAGGGCCGTACGAGCAGTACTTC.

This clonotype was picked up many times. The chain carries TRBV2 and TRBJ2-1, with 7 bases identical to TRBD2. Trimming cost V 8 bases and J 6 bases; bases outside gene matches: 4. The germline V gene has CDR1 SNHLY and CDR2 FYNNEI. CDR3 length equals 12 residues. CDR3 DNA: TGTGCCAGCGGGAGGGCCGGCAATGAGCAGTTCTTC. Encoded protein: CASGRAGNEQFF. The whole variable domain, remainder taken from reference TRBV2 and TRBJ2-1, is EPEVTQTPSHQVTQMGQEVILRCVPISNHLYFYWYRQILGQKVEFLVSFYNNEISEKSEIFDDQFSVERPDGSNFTLKIRSTKLEDSAMYFCASGRAGNEQFFGPGTRLTVL.

The table lists this clonotype with a few counts. The V gene is TRBV12-3 or TRBV12-4, the J gene TRBJ2-7, with 14 bases identical to TRBD2. The V gene end was trimmed by 4 bases and the J gene end by 2 bases; junction bases not matched to a gene: 10. CDR3 length: 18 amino acids. CDR3 protein: CASSSSGTSGSIPYEQYF. In DNA, the CDR3 is TGTGCCAGCAGTTCCTCCGGGACTAGCGGGAGTATCCCCTACGAGCAGTACTTC.

This clonotype was counted only a few times. J is TRBJ2-1 and V is TRBV12-3 or TRBV12-4; 13 bases fit TRBD2. The CDR3 has 14 residues. The V segment lost 5 bases and the J segment 9 bases; nucleotides outside the gene matches: 4. The CDR3 coding sequence is TGTGCCAGCAGTCCGGGACTAGCGGGAACTGAGCAGTTCTTC. Amino acid sequence: CASSPGLAGTEQFF.

This clonotype was seen only a few times. This rearrangement joins TRBV19 to TRBJ1-2; maybe TRBD1 (5 bases). The CDR3 spans 13 residues. Germline values: CDR1 LNHDA, CDR2 SQIVND (reference sequence). Trimming removed 7 bases at V and 4 bases at J, with 13 bases between. As DNA, the CDR3 is TGTGCCAGTACCGGGGGACGATCCTATGGCTACACCTTC. Protein: CASTGGRSYGYTF.

This clonotype was seen a few times. V gene TRBV6-1 combines with J gene TRBJ1-5, with 7 bases identical to TRBD1. V shed 5 bases and J 3 bases; nucleotides not matched to a gene: 13. Germline V gene lookup returns CDR1 MNHNS and CDR2 SASEGT. This CDR3 has 17 amino acids. CDR3 nucleotides: TGTGCCAGCAGTCCTCTCTACCGGACAGGAGACAATCAGCCCCAGCATTTT. Translation gives CASSPLYRTGDNQPQHF.

As for this clonotype: A single base is all that separates this from a far larger clone, so a read error is likely. The chain links TRBV27 to TRBJ2-7, with 9 nucleotides matching TRBD1. The germline V gene encodes CDR1 MNHEY and CDR2 SMNVEV (reference sequence). The CDR3 is made up of 14 amino acids. Unmatched junction bases numbered 4, after V lost 5 bases and J lost 2 bases. The CDR3, as DNA: TGTGCCAGCAGTGAGGGACAGGGTACCTACGAGCAGTACTTC. Translated, it gives CASSEGQGTYEQYF.

V gene TRBV6-2 or TRBV6-3 combines with J gene TRBJ2-7; D is unresolved. This CDR3 has 14 residues. Germline assignment: CDR1 MNHEY and CDR2 SVGEGT. Trimming removed 0 bases from V and 3 bases from J, with 9 bases in between. The CDR3 protein is CASSYSGQFYEQYF. The CDR3 DNA follows: TGTGCCAGCAGTTACTCGGGCCAGTTCTACGAGCAGTACTTC.

This clonotype was recorded a few times. The rearrangement uses TRBV7-3 and TRBJ2-1, with a tentative D call TRBD1 (5 bases). Trimming stripped 4 bases from V and 0 bases from J, with 10 bases between. Germline CDR1 and CDR2: SGHTA and FQGTGA. The CDR3 length is 15 residues. The CDR3 is CASSSQGLSYNEQFF. As DNA, the CDR3 is TGTGCCAGCAGCTCCCAGGGTCTCTCCTACAATGAGCAGTTCTTC.

This chain joins TRBV12-3 or TRBV12-4 and TRBJ2-7, with 8 bases aligning to TRBD1. Trimming cost V 4 bases and J 4 bases; bases outside gene matches: 12. The CDR3 runs to 16 residues. The CDR3 DNA reads TGTGCCAGCAGTTACTCGGGGACAGGAAGAGGGTACGAGCAGTACTTC. Amino acid sequence: CASSYSGTGRGYEQYF.

The chain recombines TRBV15 with TRBJ1-5; maybe TRBD1 (5 bases). Trimming shortened V by 3 bases and J by 3 bases, and 9 bases separated the two germline ends. Germline assignment: CDR1 LNHNV and CDR2 YYDKDF (reference sequence). The CDR3 is 14 amino acids. CDR3: CATSSEQDNQPQHF. The CDR3 bases are TGTGCCACCAGCAGTGAACAGGACAATCAGCCCCAGCATTTT.

There are a few counts of this clonotype. The gene calls are TRBV29-1 and TRBJ1-2; no clear D. The CDR3 is 11 amino acids. The V end was cut by 6 bases, the J end by 14 bases, with 19 bases between. Germline CDR1 reads SQVTM; CDR2 reads ANQGSEA. The CDR3: CSVTGEEAWTF. Here the CDR3 DNA reads TGCAGCGTGACGGGTGAGGAGGCGTGGACCTTC.

In this sample, this clonotype turned up a few times. CDR3 sequence: CASSPLGRVNEQYF. The CDR3 DNA reads as TGTGCCAGCTCACCCCTCGGGAGGGTTAACGAGCAGTACTTC. V and J are TRBV18 and TRBJ2-7; 8 bases agree with TRBD2. V shed 3 bases, J shed 5 bases, and the junction held 6 bases outside the gene matches. Germline V gives CDR1 KGHSH, CDR2 LQKENI. The CDR3 is 14 amino acids. The full variable domain, completed using reference TRBV18 and TRBJ2-7, is NAGVMQNPRHLVRRRGQEARLRCSPMKGHSHVYWYRQLPEEGLKFMVYLQKENIIDESGMPKERFSAEFPKEGPSILRIQQVVRGDSAAYFCASSPLGRVNEQYFGPGTRLTVT.

This clonotype appeared many times. J is TRBJ1-5 and V is TRBV24-1; D not resolved. This CDR3 is 14 amino acids long. V dropped 0 bases and J dropped 0 bases, with 2 bases sitting between them. CDR1 and CDR2 (germline): KGHDR, SFDVKD. This CDR3 reads CATSDLFSNQPQHF. The CDR3 DNA sequence: TGTGCCACCAGTGATTTGTTTAGCAATCAGCCCCAGCATTTT.

The chain links TRBV10-2 to TRBJ1-3; the D gene is possibly TRBD1 (6 bases). In germline, CDR1 is WSHSY, CDR2 SAAADI. The CDR3 contains 14 residues. The V end lost 4 bases, the J end lost 4 bases, and 11 bases lay between the germline ends. The CDR3 reads CASSATGAGNTIYF. The CDR3 coding sequence is TGCGCCAGCAGTGCGACAGGCGCCGGAAACACCATATATTTT.

The chain joins TRBV9 to TRBJ2-4, with unresolved D. V lost 3 bases and J lost 1, with 8 bases in between. CDR3 length: 14 residues. The germline gives CDR1 SGDLS, CDR2 YYNGEE. DNA for the CDR3: TGTGCCAGCAGCGCCATGGGGGCCAAAAACATTCAGTACTTC. Translated, it gives CASSAMGAKNIQYF.

This clonotype was seen at least ten times. The genes are TRBV28 and TRBJ2-7, with D perhaps TRBD1 (5 bases). Trimming cost V 3 bases and J 5 bases, with 8 bases left between them. The CDR3 is 12 amino acids. Per germline, CDR1 MDHEN and CDR2 SYDVKM. CDR3: CASSFAGNEQYF. The CDR3 DNA reads TGTGCCAGCAGTTTCGCAGGGAACGAGCAGTACTTC.

At least ten counts were recorded for this clonotype. This chain connects TRBV7-8 to TRBJ2-7; the match to TRBD1 covers 10 bases. The germline V gene has CDR1 SGHVS and CDR2 FQNEAQ. With V trimmed by 3 bases and J by 1 base, 3 bases remained unmatched. The CDR3 runs 15 residues. CDR3 sequence: CASSLVDRGSYEQYF. CDR3 in DNA: TGTGCCAGCAGCTTGGTGGACAGGGGGTCCTACGAGCAGTACTTC. The full variable domain, in which reference TRBV7-8 and TRBJ2-7 provide the parts outside the CDR3, is GAGVSQSPRYKVAKRGQDVALRCDPISGHVSLFWYQQALGQGPEFLTYFQNEAQLDKSGLPSDRFFAERPEGSVSTLKIQRTQQEDSAVYLCASSLVDRGSYEQYFGPGTRLTVT.

CDR3 DNA sequence: TGTGCCTCCCAAAGGGCCGGGACTAGTCTAAATGAGCAGTTCTTC. Protein product: CASQRAGTSLNEQFF. The chain carries TRBV15 and TRBJ2-1, with 8 bases matching TRBD2. The CDR3 covers 15 residues. Germline V gene data show CDR1 as LNHNV and CDR2 as YYDKDF (reference sequence). The ends lost 11 bases at V and 7 bases at J; junction bases unmatched: 16.

Concerning this clonotype: A read error may explain this, as a much larger clone is one base away. V usage is TRBV28 and J usage is TRBJ1-2, with D hard to call. Per the germline V gene, CDR1 is MDHEN and CDR2 is SYDVKM. This CDR3 is built from 11 residues. V was pared by 4 bases and J by 9 bases, with 9 bases between. DNA for the CDR3: TGTGCCAGCAGTTCCAACCATAGCTACACCTTC. Protein sequence: CASSSNHSYTF.

In its sample, this clonotype was seen many times. This chain uses TRBV12-3 or TRBV12-4 with TRBJ2-2; 9 bases fit TRBD2. Germline trimming cut 7 bases from V and 6 bases from J; bases unmatched to any gene: 6. CDR3 length equals 14 residues. The CDR3 DNA follows: TGTGCCAGCATGGCGGGAGGGCCGCCCGGGGAGCTGTTTTTT. Its translation is CASMAGGPPGELFF.

At least ten counts were recorded for this clonotype. V gene TRBV6-1 combines with J gene TRBJ2-5, with 9 bases lining up with TRBD1. V dropped 5 bases and J dropped 4; count of bases not matched to a gene: 17. The CDR3 totals 18 residues. Looked up from germline, CDR1 is MNHNS and CDR2 is SASEGT. CDR3 residues: CASSKQPGQGRPGETQYF. The DNA for the CDR3 is TGTGCCAGCAGTAAGCAGCCGGGACAGGGAAGGCCAGGAGAGACCCAGTACTTC.

The rearrangement links TRBV28 to TRBJ2-1; no clear D gene. Germline assignment: CDR1 MDHEN and CDR2 SYDVKM. The V end lost 6 bases, the J end lost 6 bases, and 9 bases lay between the germline ends. This CDR3 is 12 amino acids long. Here the CDR3 reads CASRLSGNEQFF. Written as DNA, the CDR3 is TGTGCCAGCAGGCTGTCGGGCAATGAGCAGTTCTTC.

At least ten counts were recorded for this clonotype. This chain uses TRBV6-5 with TRBJ2-5; 10 bases fit TRBD2. J gave up 5 bases and V 1 base, and 13 bases lay outside the gene matches. From germline, CDR1 is MNHEY and CDR2 SVGAGI. The CDR3 runs to 18 residues. The DNA for the CDR3 is TGTGCCAGCAGTTACTTCGATTCTTGGCTAGCGGGAGTGGAGACCCAGTACTTC. Encoded protein: CASSYFDSWLAGVETQYF.

This clonotype turned up a few times. The chain recombines TRBV3-1 with TRBJ2-7, with unresolved D. From germline, CDR1 is LGHDT and CDR2 YNNKEL (reference sequence). With 1 base removed from V and 6 bases from J, the gap between germline ends came to 7 bases. CDR3 length: 12 amino acids. CDR3 in amino acids: CASSQGSFEQYF. CDR3 nucleotides: TGTGCCAGCAGCCAAGGAAGCTTCGAGCAGTACTTC.

In its sample, this clonotype was seen a few times. The V call is TRBV7-9, the J call TRBJ2-3; the match to TRBD2 covers 11 bases. J lost 4 bases, V lost 0 bases, and 9 bases had no gene match. This CDR3 spans 18 amino acids. The germline gives CDR1 SEHNR, CDR2 FQNEAQ (reference sequence). CDR3: CASSLAWGTSGSPDTQYF. CDR3 DNA: TGTGCCAGCAGCTTAGCCTGGGGCACTAGCGGGAGCCCAGATACGCAGTATTTT.